A selection of T cell receptor beta chains follows, all from one sample in a study of T cells after yellow fever vaccination. TCRdb fed the 5' RACE reads into MiXCR, producing one record per CDR3 protein. The table shows 150,000 to 200,000 distinct CDR3 sequences, with around 9.7% occurring only once. The source was CD8+ T cells sorted from PBMCs, collected 45 days after the yellow fever booster vaccination. The receptors were gathered from a young man who received the YFV17D yellow fever vaccine. CDR3s include the opening cysteine and the closing phenylalanine or tryptophan. D genes are given only for firm matches. Clone size is stated in some rows and not others, as once, few, many or a class when expanded.

D: -
size: few
J: TRBJ2-5
V: TRBV6-2/TRBV6-3
CDR3: CASSTPQDFQETQYF
DNA: TGTGCCAGCAGTACCCCACAGGACTTCCAAGAGACCCAGTACTTC

D: -
size: few
J: TRBJ1-5
V: TRBV6-1
CDR3: CASSGGRRSNQPQHF
DNA: TGTGCCAGCTCGGGGGGGCGTAGGAGCAATCAGCCCCAGCATTTT

D: TRBD1
size: few
J: TRBJ2-3
V: TRBV18
CDR3: CASSPRTGGNF
DNA: TGTGCCAGCTCACCACGGACAGGGGGTAATTTT

D: -
size: -
J: TRBJ2-7
V: TRBV14
CDR3: CASSQRGRSYEQYF
DNA: TGTGCCAGCAGCCAGAGAGGTCGCTCCTACGAGCAGTACTTC

D: -
size: many
J: TRBJ1-1
V: TRBV7-8
CDR3: CASSLGAGGVNTEAFF
DNA: TGTGCCAGCAGCTTAGGGGCAGGAGGGGTGAACACTGAAGCTTTCTTT

D: -
size: few
J: TRBJ2-3
V: TRBV19
CDR3: CASSSGLSTDTQYF
DNA: TGTGCCAGTAGTTCCGGGCTTAGCACAGATACGCAGTATTTT

D: -
size: many
J: TRBJ2-1
V: TRBV7-3
CDR3: CASSLDVSGTFNEQFF
DNA: TGTGCCAGCAGCTTAGACGTGTCCGGGACATTCAATGAGCAGTTCTTC

D: -
size: -
J: TRBJ2-7
V: TRBV27
CDR3: CASRITGIHEQYF
DNA: TGTGCCAGCAGAATTACAGGGATTCACGAGCAGTACTTC

D: -
size: many
J: TRBJ2-2
V: TRBV5-1
CDR3: CASSLGVPNTGELFF
DNA: TGCGCCAGCAGCTTGGGGGTTCCAAACACCGGGGAGCTGTTTTTT

D: TRBD2
size: few
J: TRBJ2-3
V: TRBV12-3/TRBV12-4
CDR3: CASRASLGKGRGGSRDTQYF
DNA: TGTGCCAGCAGGGCCTCTTTGGGGAAGGGGAGGGGAGGGTCACGCGATACGCAGTATTTT

D: TRBD2
size: -
J: TRBJ2-3
V: TRBV29-1
CDR3: CSVEPVVAGPAGTDTQYF
DNA: TGCAGCGTTGAACCGGTAGTAGCGGGGCCCGCGGGCACAGATACGCAGTATTTT

D: -
size: -
J: TRBJ1-2
V: TRBV14
CDR3: CASSQEAGATRVDTF
DNA: TGTGCCAGCAGCCAAGAAGCGGGGGCTACGCGGGTTGACACCTTC